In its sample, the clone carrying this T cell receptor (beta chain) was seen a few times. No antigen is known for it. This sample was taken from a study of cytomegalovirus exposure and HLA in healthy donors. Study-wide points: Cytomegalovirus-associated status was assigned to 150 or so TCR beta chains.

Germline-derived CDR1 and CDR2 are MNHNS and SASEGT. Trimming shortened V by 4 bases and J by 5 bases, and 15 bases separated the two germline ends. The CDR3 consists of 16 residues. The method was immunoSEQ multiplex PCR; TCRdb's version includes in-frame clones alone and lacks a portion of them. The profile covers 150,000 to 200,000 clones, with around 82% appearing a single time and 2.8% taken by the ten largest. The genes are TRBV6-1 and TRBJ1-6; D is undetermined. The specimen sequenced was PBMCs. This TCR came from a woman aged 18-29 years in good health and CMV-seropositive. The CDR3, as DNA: TGTGCCAGCAGTGGACACTGGCTTATCGATAATTCACCCCTCCACTTT. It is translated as CASSGHWLIDNSPLHF.